Each of the 14 T cell receptor beta chains below was sequenced from the same sample in a study of blood T cell repertoires in COVID-19. Assay: immunoSEQ multiplex PCR; the TCRdb copy retains only in-frame clones and omits some. This sample has approximately 500,000 clones; around 89% occur once, and the top ten carry about 2%. The sequenced material came from PBMCs or T cells enriched from blood (not recorded which). All receptors derive from a woman aged 40 to 55 who had recovered from COVID-19.

The chain joins TRBV19 to TRBJ2-4; TRBD2 aligns across 14 bases. Per germline, CDR1 LNHDA and CDR2 SQIVND (reference sequence). V lost 5 bases, J lost 1 base, and 1 base stayed unmatched. This CDR3 has 16 residues. In DNA form, the CDR3 reads TGTGCCAGTAGTGGACTAGCGGGAGGTGCCAAAAACATTCAGTACTTC. Amino acid sequence: CASSGLAGGAKNIQYF.

The gene calls are TRBV5-4 and TRBJ1-3; 7 bases fit TRBD1. V shed 4 bases, J shed 0 bases, and the junction held 4 bases outside the gene matches. CDR1 is SGHNT and CDR2 is YYREEE in the germline V gene (reference sequence). The CDR3 extends over 15 amino acids. Here the CDR3 reads CASSIQGLSGNTIYF. As DNA, the CDR3 is TGTGCCAGCAGCATACAGGGGCTCTCTGGAAACACCATATATTTT. Using reference TRBV5-4 and TRBJ1-3 for the parts outside the CDR3, the full variable domain is ETGVTQSPTHLIKTRGQQVTLRCSSQSGHNTVSWYQQALGQGPQFIFQYYREEENGRGNFPPRFSGLQFPNYSSELNVNALELDDSALYLCASSIQGLSGNTIYFGEGSWLTVV.

This chain joins TRBV10-3 and TRBJ2-1; TRBD2 matches 12 bases. CDR3 size: 15 residues. Germline-derived CDR1 and CDR2 are ENHRY and SYGVKD. Germline trimming cut 6 bases from V and 7 bases from J; bases unmatched to any gene: 7. CDR3 protein: CAIRTSGSPSNEQFF. As DNA, the CDR3 is TGTGCCATCAGGACTAGCGGGAGTCCCAGTAATGAGCAGTTCTTC.

J is TRBJ2-2 and V is TRBV6-2 or TRBV6-3, with D maybe TRBD1 (6 bases). V was trimmed by 1 base and J by 1 base, leaving 16 bases between them. Per the germline V gene, CDR1 is MNHEY and CDR2 is SVGEGT. The CDR3 is made up of 18 amino acids. The CDR3, as DNA: TGTGCCAGCAGTTACTGGGCGTCTGGGACACAGAACACCGGGGAGCTGTTTTTT. Its translation is CASSYWASGTQNTGELFF.

The gene calls are TRBV4-3 and TRBJ2-2; a weak D match, TRBD2 (6 bases). V lost 8 bases and J 7 bases, leaving 29 bases between the germline ends. This CDR3 comprises 18 residues. Per germline, CDR1 LGHNA and CDR2 YSLEER. The CDR3: CASRSLLGGDLLGGELFF. Here the CDR3 DNA reads TGCGCCAGCCGGAGCTTATTAGGCGGGGACCTTTTAGGCGGGGAGCTGTTTTTT.

This clone has just one count. The V and J genes are TRBV4-3 and TRBJ2-7, with 10 bases fitting TRBD1. The J segment lost 2 bases and the V segment lost 4 bases, leaving 8 bases of the junction unmatched. There are 16 residues in the CDR3. Germline V gene sequence: CDR1 LGHNA, CDR2 YSLEER. CDR3 nucleotide sequence: TGCGCCAGCAGCCGCCTTTCCGGGACAGGGGCCTACGAGCAGTACTTC. Translation: CASSRLSGTGAYEQYF.

The V call is TRBV2, the J call TRBJ1-1; 7 bases map to TRBD1. V shed 6 bases and J 1 base; nucleotides not matched to a gene: 14. Per germline, CDR1 SNHLY and CDR2 FYNNEI. CDR3 length: 17 amino acids. The CDR3 sequence is CASSQRSGQAKNTEAFF. The CDR3 region has the DNA TGTGCCAGCAGCCAGCGAAGCGGACAGGCTAAGAACACTGAAGCTTTCTTT.

The V gene is TRBV27, the J gene TRBJ2-7; D gene unclear. The germline V and J ends were trimmed by 4 bases and 3 bases, with 16 bases remaining between them. Germline assignment: CDR1 MNHEY and CDR2 SMNVEV (reference sequence). The CDR3 is 15 amino acids. In DNA form, the CDR3 reads TGTGCCAGCAGTTCCGTGGGCACAGACCACTACGAGCAGTACTTC. Translation: CASSSVGTDHYEQYF.

V and J are TRBV3-1 (or the pseudogene TRBV3-2) and TRBJ2-7; TRBD1 is a possible D gene (5 bases). This CDR3 region has 12 residues. Trimming removed 2 bases from V and 5 bases from J, with 7 bases in between. Looked up from germline, CDR1 is LGHDT and CDR2 is YNNKEL (reference sequence). CDR3: CASSQLGDEQYF. The CDR3 DNA follows: TGTGCCAGCAGCCAACTAGGGGACGAGCAGTACTTC.

The CDR3 spells CASSQDRGNLYF. The DNA for the CDR3 is TGTGCCAGCAGCCAAGACAGGGGGAATTTGTACTTC. V gene TRBV5-4 combines with J gene TRBJ2-7, with 9 bases matching TRBD1. The J segment lost 12 bases and the V segment lost 4 bases, leaving 8 bases of the junction unmatched. This CDR3 has 12 residues. Germline CDR1 SGHNT, CDR2 YYREEE (reference sequence).

V usage is TRBV7-2 and J usage is TRBJ2-5; possible D gene TRBD2, 6 bases. This CDR3 region has 15 residues. Trimming cost V 3 bases and J 5 bases, with 16 bases left between them. Germline V gene sequence: CDR1 SGHTA, CDR2 FQGNSA. CDR3 bases: TGTGCCAGCAGCTTTTTTTCGGGAGTTGGTGAGACCCAGTACTTC. This codes for CASSFFSGVGETQYF.

This clone was counted once. The chain couples TRBV19 to TRBJ1-2; D unclear. In germline, CDR1 is LNHDA, CDR2 SQIVND (reference sequence). Trimming removed 0 bases at V and 4 bases at J, with 6 bases between. CDR3 length: 13 residues. CDR3 bases: TGTGCCAGTAGTATAGATGGCAGCTATGGCTACACCTTC. This sequence encodes CASSIDGSYGYTF.

The chain uses TRBV6-5 and TRBJ1-2; D unclear. The CDR3 sequence is 14 residues long. V shed 6 bases and J shed 4 bases, with 15 bases lying between them. Looked up from germline, CDR1 is MNHEY and CDR2 is SVGAGI. The CDR3 region is CASRGGIAGYGYTF. CDR3 DNA sequence: TGTGCCAGCAGAGGAGGGATAGCTGGCTATGGCTACACCTTC.

The chain links TRBV24-1 to TRBJ2-3, with 7 positions matching TRBD1. V lost 4 bases to trimming and J lost 4 bases; unmatched junction nucleotides: 10. The germline CDR1 and CDR2 sequences are KGHDR and SFDVKD. The length of the CDR3 is 16 residues. CDR3: CATSETGTVKSDTQYF. The CDR3 DNA follows: TGTGCCACCAGTGAGACCGGGACAGTGAAGTCAGATACGCAGTATTTT.